A single sample gave rise to the 9 T cell receptor beta chains below, sequenced in a study of cytomegalovirus exposure and HLA in healthy donors. 60 Vbeta and 13 Jbeta primers were used in PCR. TCRdb keeps only in-frame clones here, not all; method: immunoSEQ multiplex PCR. Of 65,000 to 95,000 clones listed, about 77% are singletons. The sequencing input was PBMCs. The receptor set was obtained from a man between 50 and 59 years old in good health and CMV-seronegative.

The chain is built from TRBV27 and TRBJ2-1; TRBD2 agrees at 8 bases. Unmatched junction bases numbered 9, after V lost 4 bases and J lost 1 base. Germline V gene lookup returns CDR1 MNHEY and CDR2 SMNVEV (reference sequence). This CDR3 contains 17 residues. This CDR3 is CASSSSGRGFSYNEQFF. The CDR3 nucleotides are TGTGCCAGCAGTTCATCCGGGAGGGGCTTTTCCTACAATGAGCAGTTCTTC.

The chain recombines TRBV30 with TRBJ1-6; TRBD1 agrees at 7 bases. Trimming cost V 5 bases and J 7 bases; bases outside gene matches: 8. The CDR3 covers 14 residues. The V gene's germline CDR1 is GTSNPN and CDR2 SVGIG (reference sequence). In DNA, the CDR3 is TGTGCCTGGGCCGGACAGGCACGGAATTCACCCCTCCACTTT. Encoded protein: CAWAGQARNSPLHF.

The chain carries TRBV6-1 and TRBJ1-3; D uncertain. The CDR3 covers 12 residues. CDR1 MNHNS and CDR2 SASEGT come from the germline V gene. V dropped 6 bases and J dropped 16 bases, with 19 bases sitting between them. CDR3 nucleotide sequence: TGTGCCAGCAGCTACCCCCTCGGACTCTTTTATTTT. Translated: CASSYPLGLFYF.

The V gene is TRBV16, the J gene TRBJ2-7, with 9 positions matching TRBD1. J lost 3 bases, V lost 3 bases, and 12 bases had no gene match. CDR3 size: 17 residues. The germline gives CDR1 KGHSY, CDR2 FQNENV. In DNA, the CDR3 is TGTGCCAGCAGCCACCCGGACAGGGGCGAAAATCACTACGAGCAGTACTTC. Protein sequence: CASSHPDRGENHYEQYF.

This chain connects TRBV19 to TRBJ2-2, with D tentatively TRBD2 (5 bases). Germline loops: CDR1 LNHDA, CDR2 SQIVND (reference sequence). This CDR3 is 14 amino acids long. CDR3 sequence reads: CAVLAPTRTGELFF. In DNA form, the CDR3 reads TGTGCGGTTCTAGCCCCCACGAGGACCGGGGAGCTGTTTTTT.

By proportion, this clone is medium-sized. The V gene is TRBV29-1, the J gene TRBJ2-1, with 7 bases identical to TRBD1. The V gene end was trimmed by 7 bases and the J gene end by 4 bases; junction bases not matched to a gene: 7. The length of the CDR3 is 13 residues. CDR1 and CDR2 (germline): SQVTM, ANQGSEA. This CDR3 reads CSADRVDYNEQFF. The CDR3 DNA reads TGCAGCGCTGACAGGGTCGATTACAATGAGCAGTTCTTC.

The J gene is TRBJ1-4, the V gene TRBV5-4; D remains unclear. Germline loops: CDR1 SGHNT, CDR2 YYREEE (reference sequence). The germline V and J ends were trimmed by 4 bases and 8 bases, with 24 bases remaining between them. The CDR3 consists of 17 residues. CDR3 in amino acids: CASSPEPGTARREKLFF. In nucleotides, the CDR3 is TGTGCCAGCAGCCCGGAACCGGGAACTGCTAGGCGCGAAAAACTGTTTTTT.

V gene TRBV30 combines with J gene TRBJ1-2; D remains ambiguous. The CDR3 runs 11 residues. Trimming shortened V by 5 bases and J by 2 bases, and 6 bases separated the two germline ends. The germline gives CDR1 GTSNPN, CDR2 SVGIG (reference sequence). CDR3 loop: CAWWQNYGYTF. CDR3 DNA sequence: TGTGCCTGGTGGCAGAACTATGGCTACACCTTC. The complete variable domain, with remaining parts taken from reference TRBV30 and TRBJ1-2, reads SQTIHQWPATLVQPVGSPLSLECTVEGTSNPNLYWYRQAAGRGLQLLFYSVGIGQISSEVPQNLSASRPQDRQFILSSKKLLLSDSGFYLCAWWQNYGYTFGSGTRLTVV.

The chain joins TRBV9 to TRBJ1-1, with a tentative D call TRBD1 (6 bases). Trimming removed 7 bases at V and 3 bases at J, with 10 bases between. Germline CDR1 and CDR2: SGDLS and YYNGEE. This CDR3 comprises 12 residues. The CDR3 spells CASREGDTEAFF. The CDR3 nucleotides are TGTGCCAGCCGAGAGGGGGACACTGAAGCTTTCTTT.